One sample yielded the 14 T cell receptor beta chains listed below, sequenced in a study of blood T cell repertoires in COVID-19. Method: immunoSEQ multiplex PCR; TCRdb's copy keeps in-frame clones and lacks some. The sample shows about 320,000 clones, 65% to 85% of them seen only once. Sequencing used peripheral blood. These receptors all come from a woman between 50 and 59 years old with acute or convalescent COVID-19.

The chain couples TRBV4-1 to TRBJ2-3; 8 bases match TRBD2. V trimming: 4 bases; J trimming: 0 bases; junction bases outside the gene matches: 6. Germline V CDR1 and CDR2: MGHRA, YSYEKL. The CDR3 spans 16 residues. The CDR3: CASSPRAGGSTDTQYF. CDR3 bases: TGCGCCAGCAGCCCTCGGGCGGGGGGTAGCACAGATACGCAGTATTTT.

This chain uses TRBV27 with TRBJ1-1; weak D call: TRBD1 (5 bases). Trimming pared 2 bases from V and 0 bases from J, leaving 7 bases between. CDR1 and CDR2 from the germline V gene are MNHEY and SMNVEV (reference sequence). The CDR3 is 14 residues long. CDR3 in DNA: TGTGCCAGCAGTTTACCAGGGTTGAACACTGAAGCTTTCTTT. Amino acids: CASSLPGLNTEAFF.

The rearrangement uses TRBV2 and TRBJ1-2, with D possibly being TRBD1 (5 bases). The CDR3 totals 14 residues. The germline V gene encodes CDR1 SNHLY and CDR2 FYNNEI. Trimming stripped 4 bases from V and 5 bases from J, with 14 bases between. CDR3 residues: CASSVYQGMYGYTF. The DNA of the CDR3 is TGTGCCAGCAGTGTATATCAGGGAATGTATGGCTACACCTTC.

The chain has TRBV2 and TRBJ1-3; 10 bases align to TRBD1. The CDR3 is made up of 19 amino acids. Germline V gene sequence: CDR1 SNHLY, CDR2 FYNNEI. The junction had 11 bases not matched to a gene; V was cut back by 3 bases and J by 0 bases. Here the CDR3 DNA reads TGTGCCAGCAGTGAGGCTCCGGGACAGGGGTTTTACTCTGGAAACACCATATATTTT. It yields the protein CASSEAPGQGFYSGNTIYF.

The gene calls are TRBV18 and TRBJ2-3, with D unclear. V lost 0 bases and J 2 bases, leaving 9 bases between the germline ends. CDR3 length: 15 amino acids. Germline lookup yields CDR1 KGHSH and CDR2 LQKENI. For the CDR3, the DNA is TGTGCCAGCTCACCACCGAGGCAGATCACAGATACGCAGTATTTT. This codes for CASSPPRQITDTQYF.

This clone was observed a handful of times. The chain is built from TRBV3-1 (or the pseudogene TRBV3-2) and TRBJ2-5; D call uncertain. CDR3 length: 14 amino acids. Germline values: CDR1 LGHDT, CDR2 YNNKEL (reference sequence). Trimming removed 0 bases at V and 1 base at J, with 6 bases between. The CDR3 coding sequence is TGTGCCAGCAGCCAAGACCAGTCCCAAGAGACCCAGTACTTC. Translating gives CASSQDQSQETQYF.

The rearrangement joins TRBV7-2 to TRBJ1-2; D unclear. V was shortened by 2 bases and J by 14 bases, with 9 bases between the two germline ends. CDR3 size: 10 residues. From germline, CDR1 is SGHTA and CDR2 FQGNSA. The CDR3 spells CASSLQQLTF. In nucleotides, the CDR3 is TGTGCCAGCAGCTTACAACAGCTAACCTTC.

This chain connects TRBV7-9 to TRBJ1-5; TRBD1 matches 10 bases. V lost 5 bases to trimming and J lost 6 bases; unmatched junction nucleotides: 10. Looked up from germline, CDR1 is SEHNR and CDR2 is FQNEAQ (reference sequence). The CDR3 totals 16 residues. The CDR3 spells CASSPGTGEWSQPQHF. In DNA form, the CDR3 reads TGTGCCAGCAGCCCCGGGACAGGGGAATGGAGTCAGCCCCAGCATTTT.

The CDR3 spells CASSGELNTEAFF. The CDR3 DNA sequence: TGTGCCAGCAGTGGAGAGCTGAACACTGAAGCTTTCTTT. This chain connects TRBV6-4 to TRBJ1-1; D uncertain. The CDR3 has 13 amino acids. The germline V gene encodes CDR1 MRHNA and CDR2 SNTAGT. Trimming cost V 4 bases and J 0 bases, with 6 bases left between them.

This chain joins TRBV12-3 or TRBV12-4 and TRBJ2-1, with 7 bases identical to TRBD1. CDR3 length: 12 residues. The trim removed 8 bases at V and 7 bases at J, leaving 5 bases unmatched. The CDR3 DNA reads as TGTGCCAGCCTGGACAGGCCGAATGAGCAGTTCTTC. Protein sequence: CASLDRPNEQFF.

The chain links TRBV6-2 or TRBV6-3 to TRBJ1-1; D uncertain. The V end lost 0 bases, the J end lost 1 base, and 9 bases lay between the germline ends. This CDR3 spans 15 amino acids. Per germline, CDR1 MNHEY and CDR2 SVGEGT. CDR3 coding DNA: TGTGCCAGCAGTTACTCGATGGCGGAGAACACTGAAGCTTTCTTT. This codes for CASSYSMAENTEAFF.

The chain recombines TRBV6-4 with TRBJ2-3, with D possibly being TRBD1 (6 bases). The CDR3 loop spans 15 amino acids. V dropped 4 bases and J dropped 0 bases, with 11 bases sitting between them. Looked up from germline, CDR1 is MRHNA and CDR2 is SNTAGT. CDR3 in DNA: TGTGCCAGCAGTGCGGCGGACAGCAGCACAGATACGCAGTATTTT. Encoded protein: CASSAADSSTDTQYF.

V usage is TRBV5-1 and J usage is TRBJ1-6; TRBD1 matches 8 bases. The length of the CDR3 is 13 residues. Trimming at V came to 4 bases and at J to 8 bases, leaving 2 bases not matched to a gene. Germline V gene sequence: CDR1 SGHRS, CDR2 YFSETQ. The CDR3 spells CASSGQGDSPLHF. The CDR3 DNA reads TGCGCCAGCAGCGGACAGGGTGATTCACCCCTCCACTTT.

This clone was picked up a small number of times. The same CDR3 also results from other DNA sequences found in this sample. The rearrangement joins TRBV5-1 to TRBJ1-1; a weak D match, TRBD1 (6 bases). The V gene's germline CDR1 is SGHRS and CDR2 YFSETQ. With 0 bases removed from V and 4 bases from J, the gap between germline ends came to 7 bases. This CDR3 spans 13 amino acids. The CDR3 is CASSLAQGTEAFF. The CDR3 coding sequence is TGCGCCAGCAGCTTGGCACAGGGCACTGAAGCTTTCTTT.